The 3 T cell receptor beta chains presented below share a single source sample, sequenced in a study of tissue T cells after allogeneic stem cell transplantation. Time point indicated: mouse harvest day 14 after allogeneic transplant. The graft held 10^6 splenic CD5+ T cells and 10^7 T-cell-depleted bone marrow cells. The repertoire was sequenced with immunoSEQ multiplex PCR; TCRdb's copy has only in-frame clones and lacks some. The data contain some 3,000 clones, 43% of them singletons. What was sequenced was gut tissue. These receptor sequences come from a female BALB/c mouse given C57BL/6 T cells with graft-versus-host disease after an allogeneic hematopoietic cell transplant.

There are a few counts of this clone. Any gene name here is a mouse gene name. The CDR3 reads CASNRDRAGNTLYF. The part of the CDR3 DNA that was read is TGTGCCAGCAACCGGGACAGGGCTGGAAATACGCTCTAT. The chain uses TRBV13-3 and TRBJ1-3, with 9 bases lining up with TRBD1. The read falls 1 residue short of the CDR3 end, and the missing part is taken from the germline J gene. CDR3 length: 14 residues. CDR1 NNHDY and CDR2 SYVADS come from the germline V gene. The V segment lost 6 bases and the J segment 2 bases; nucleotides outside the gene matches: 3.

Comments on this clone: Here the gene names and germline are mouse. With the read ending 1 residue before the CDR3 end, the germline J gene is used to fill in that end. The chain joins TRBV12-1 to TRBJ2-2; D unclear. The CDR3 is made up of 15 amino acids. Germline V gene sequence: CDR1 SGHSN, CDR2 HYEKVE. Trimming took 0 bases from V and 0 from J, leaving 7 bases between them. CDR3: CASSLIRANTGQLYF. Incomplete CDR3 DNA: TGTGCCAGCTCTCTCATTCGCGCAAACACCGGGCAGCTCTAC. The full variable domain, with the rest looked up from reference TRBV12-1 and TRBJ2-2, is DSGVVQSPRHIIKEKGGRSVLTCIPISGHSNVVWYQQTLGKELKFLIQHYEKVERDKGFLPSRFSVQQFDDYHSEMNMSALELEDSAMYFCASSLIRANTGQLYFGEGSKLTVL.

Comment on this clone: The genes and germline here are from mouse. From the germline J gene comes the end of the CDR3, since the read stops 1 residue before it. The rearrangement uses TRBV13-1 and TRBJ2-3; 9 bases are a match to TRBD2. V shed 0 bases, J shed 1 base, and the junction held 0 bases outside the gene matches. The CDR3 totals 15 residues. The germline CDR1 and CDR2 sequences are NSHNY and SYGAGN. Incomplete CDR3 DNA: TGTGCCAGCAGTGATGGACTGGGGGGTGCAGAAACGCTGTAT. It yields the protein CASSDGLGGAETLY. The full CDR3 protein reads CASSDGLGGAETLYF.